One and the same sample provided the 18 T cell receptor beta chains below, sequenced in a study of T-cell memory formation after mild COVID-19. TCRdb recomputed calls from the 5' RACE reads with MiXCR, one row per CDR3 protein. The profile shows around 300,000 distinct CDR3 sequences, less than 9.5% of them singletons. Specimen: PBMCs or a T cell subset sorted from them (not recorded which). The receptors come from a man between 18 and 29 years old who had mild COVID-19 (a few samples of this study predate the infection). Cell type and time point are not known.

This clonotype occurred many times. The V call is TRBV7-2, the J call TRBJ2-5; perhaps TRBD1 as D (6 bases). Trimming removed 0 bases at V and 5 bases at J, with 10 bases between. The CDR3 is 14 amino acids. CDR1 SGHTA and CDR2 FQGNSA come from the germline V gene. The CDR3 DNA reads as TGTGCCAGCAGCTTAGCGGCGCAGGGGGAGACCCAGTACTTC. Its protein is CASSLAAQGETQYF.

The CDR3 DNA reads TGTGCCATCAGTAAAACCCAGTTAGATACGCAGTATTTT. It encodes CAISKTQLDTQYF. The chain carries TRBV10-3 and TRBJ2-3; D remains unclear. Trimming left V 5 bases short and J 5 bases short, with 11 bases between. The CDR3 is 13 residues long. Germline CDR1 reads ENHRY; CDR2 reads SYGVKD.

This clonotype was picked up many times. The chain carries TRBV28 and TRBJ2-7; no clear D gene. Trimming took 7 bases from V and 4 from J, leaving 8 bases between them. This CDR3 comprises 11 residues. Germline assignment: CDR1 MDHEN and CDR2 SYDVKM. The CDR3 DNA reads TGTGCCAGCACCATTGGGTACGAGCAGTACTTC. This gives the protein CASTIGYEQYF.

There are many counts of this clonotype. The chain employs TRBV19 and TRBJ1-6; D remains ambiguous. The CDR3 contains 14 residues. Deletions cut 0 bases from V and 8 bases from J, with 8 bases between. Germline assignment: CDR1 LNHDA and CDR2 SQIVND (reference sequence). The CDR3 is CASSIDRRDSPLHF. DNA for the CDR3: TGTGCCAGTAGTATAGATCGACGGGATTCACCCCTCCACTTT.

The gene calls are TRBV29-1 and TRBJ2-1; 7 bases map to TRBD2. This CDR3 spans 14 amino acids. Per the germline V gene, CDR1 is SQVTM and CDR2 is ANQGSEA. Germline trimming cut 3 bases from V and 1 base from J; bases unmatched to any gene: 3. CDR3 residues: CSVDRSGSYNEQFF. The CDR3 nucleotides are TGCAGCGTTGACCGTAGCGGGTCCTACAATGAGCAGTTCTTC.

This clonotype appeared a few times. The gene calls are TRBV6-1 and TRBJ1-6; D is unresolved. The CDR3 has 16 amino acids. V was trimmed by 2 bases and J by 7 bases, leaving 15 bases between them. Germline V gene lookup returns CDR1 MNHNS and CDR2 SASEGT. The CDR3 DNA follows: TGTGCCAGCAGTGAAAGATCTTATCGGAGGAATTCACCCCTCCACTTT. Translation gives CASSERSYRRNSPLHF.

This clonotype came up a few times. The chain uses TRBV2 and TRBJ2-2, with 8 nucleotides matching TRBD2. Trimming removed 1 base from V and 7 bases from J; junction bases left unmatched: 5. Germline CDR1 reads SNHLY; CDR2 reads FYNNEI. The CDR3 covers 15 residues. The CDR3 is CASSEGIAGYGELFF. The DNA of the CDR3 is TGTGCCAGCAGTGAAGGGATAGCGGGGTACGGGGAGCTGTTTTTT.

There are a few counts of this clonotype. This chain links TRBV7-3 with TRBJ2-5; D might be TRBD2 (6 bases). Germline CDR1 reads SGHTA; CDR2 reads FQGTGA. The CDR3 extends over 15 amino acids. Trimming took off 1 base at V and 1 base at J, with 10 bases between the two ends. The chain's CDR3 is CASSLNAGLQETQYF. CDR3 nucleotides: TGTGCCAGCAGCTTAAATGCGGGGCTCCAAGAGACCCAGTACTTC. The complete variable domain, with remaining parts taken from reference TRBV7-3 and TRBJ2-5, reads GAGVSQTPSNKVTEKGKYVELRCDPISGHTALYWYRQSLGQGPEFLIYFQGTGAADDSGLPNDRFFAVRPEGSVSTLKIQRTERGDSAVYLCASSLNAGLQETQYFGPGTRLLVL.

This clonotype was found a few times. The chain employs TRBV12-3 or TRBV12-4 and TRBJ2-1; 8 positions agree with TRBD2. This CDR3 is built from 17 residues. After removal of 3 bases from V and 3 bases from J, the junction contained 10 bases not matched to a gene. Here the CDR3 reads CASSFALSGGIYNEQFF. CDR3 DNA sequence: TGTGCCAGCAGTTTCGCCTTATCGGGGGGGATCTACAATGAGCAGTTCTTC.

This clonotype has only a few counts. The chain combines TRBV18 with TRBJ2-3; D is undetermined. Trimming stripped 3 bases from V and 11 bases from J, with 18 bases between. This CDR3 is built from 14 residues. Germline V gene sequence: CDR1 KGHSH, CDR2 LQKENI. Here the CDR3 DNA reads TGTGCCAGCTCACCCACTCTAGGACCGGAACGGCAGTATTTT. Its translation is CASSPTLGPERQYF.

This clonotype was detected a few times. This rearrangement joins TRBV29-1 to TRBJ2-1; D ambiguous. This CDR3 comprises 13 residues. Germline CDR1 SQVTM, CDR2 ANQGSEA. V dropped 7 bases and J dropped 6 bases, with 16 bases sitting between them. The CDR3 nucleotides are TGCAGCGCATCGACCCTCTTCGGCAATGAGCAGTTCTTC. This encodes CSASTLFGNEQFF.

The chain combines TRBV4-2 with TRBJ2-5; 8 bases line up with TRBD2. Germline CDR1 LGHNA, CDR2 YNFKEQ. V shed 0 bases and J 6 bases; nucleotides not matched to a gene: 30. This CDR3 comprises 23 residues. CDR3 sequence reads: CASSQDWERGQAARVGLRQTQYF. In DNA form, the CDR3 reads TGTGCCAGCAGCCAAGACTGGGAGCGGGGGCAAGCCGCCAGGGTCGGCCTCAGGCAGACCCAGTACTTC.

The chain is built from TRBV24-1 and TRBJ2-2; TRBD1 agrees at 7 bases. V shed 3 bases and J 1 base; nucleotides not matched to a gene: 7. The germline CDR1 and CDR2 sequences are KGHDR and SFDVKD. CDR3 size: 17 residues. CDR3 region: CATSDPNRGENTGELFF. CDR3 nucleotides: TGTGCCACCAGTGATCCGAACAGGGGAGAGAACACCGGGGAGCTGTTTTTT.

This clonotype was observed at least ten times. This chain uses TRBV29-1 with TRBJ1-2; D perhaps matches TRBD1 (5 bases). V was shortened by 6 bases and J by 6 bases, with 14 bases between the two germline ends. The CDR3 totals 12 residues. Germline lookup yields CDR1 SQVTM and CDR2 ANQGSEA. The DNA for the CDR3 is TGCAGCGTCGAGGGGACCTTGGATGGCTACACCTTC. Translation: CSVEGTLDGYTF. Full variable domain (missing parts from reference TRBV29-1 and TRBJ1-2): SAVISQKPSRDICQRGTSLTIQCQVDSQVTMMFWYRQQPGQSLTLIATANQGSEATYESGFVIDKFPISRPNLTFSTLTVSNMSPEDSSIYLCSVEGTLDGYTFGSGTRLTVV.

This clonotype showed up many times. The chain joins TRBV20-1 to TRBJ1-1; the D gene is possibly TRBD1 (6 bases). The CDR3 length is 14 residues. CDR1 and CDR2 from the germline V gene are DFQATT and SNEGSKA (reference sequence). Deletions cut 1 base from V and 8 bases from J, with 17 bases between. The CDR3 DNA reads as TGCAGTGCTAGAGGGACGGCCAGGGGACGAGAAGCTTTCTTT. It specifies CSARGTARGREAFF.

The sample holds many counts of this clonotype. The chain recombines TRBV12-3 or TRBV12-4 with TRBJ2-1; D ambiguous. V lost 7 bases and J lost 4, with 11 bases in between. CDR3 length: 13 amino acids. The CDR3: CASTPTSYNEQFF. DNA for the CDR3: TGTGCCAGCACTCCTACGAGTTACAATGAGCAGTTCTTC.

This clonotype was seen a handful of times. This CDR3 is CASSVVPTGTSGARSYNEQFF. CDR3 sequence (DNA): TGTGCCAGCAGCGTAGTCCCCACCGGGACTAGCGGGGCCCGCTCCTACAATGAGCAGTTCTTC. The rearrangement uses TRBV9 and TRBJ2-1, with TRBD2 matching 13 bases. The CDR3 has 21 amino acids. Germline V CDR1 and CDR2: SGDLS, YYNGEE. The V gene end was trimmed by 0 bases and the J gene end by 0 bases; junction bases not matched to a gene: 12.

This clonotype was seen a handful of times. This chain's CDR3 is CASSYRQGWTEAFF. The CDR3 DNA is TGTGCCAGCAGCTACCGACAGGGTTGGACTGAAGCTTTCTTT. This chain links TRBV3-2 with TRBJ1-1; the tabulated D call, TRBD1, remains unverified against the DNA. TRBV3-2 is a known pseudogene. The CDR3 is 14 amino acids.